This paragraph reports one TCR beta chain. Its antigen is undetermined. The CDR3 has 14 residues. Germline assignment: CDR1 SGHNT and CDR2 YYREEE (reference sequence). The V end lost 4 bases, the J end lost 5 bases, and 14 bases lay between the germline ends. The data are from a study of OX40 agonist ivuxolimab in advanced cancers. Overall study: Two cutaneous melanoma patients and one hepatocellular carcinoma patient, three in all, had partial responses.

TCRdb keeps only in-frame clones here, not all; method: immunoSEQ multiplex PCR. The sample lists some 100,000 clones, around 90% occurring once. Findings and limits, study-wide: At 0.1 to 3.0 mg/kg, clonal expansion of CD4+ and CD8+ blood T cells had occurred by week 6.

Sequenced material: CD4+ or CD8+ T cells sorted from blood, taken in a trial of the OX40 agonist ivuxolimab. This clonotype originated in an adult with an advanced solid tumor such as melanoma, head and neck, liver or kidney cancer. The chain is built from TRBV5-4 and TRBJ2-3; the D gene is possibly TRBD2 (6 bases). Here the CDR3 DNA reads TGTGCCAGCAGCCAAGGAGGGAGAGAAGATACGCAGTATTTT. It yields the protein CASSQGGREDTQYF.